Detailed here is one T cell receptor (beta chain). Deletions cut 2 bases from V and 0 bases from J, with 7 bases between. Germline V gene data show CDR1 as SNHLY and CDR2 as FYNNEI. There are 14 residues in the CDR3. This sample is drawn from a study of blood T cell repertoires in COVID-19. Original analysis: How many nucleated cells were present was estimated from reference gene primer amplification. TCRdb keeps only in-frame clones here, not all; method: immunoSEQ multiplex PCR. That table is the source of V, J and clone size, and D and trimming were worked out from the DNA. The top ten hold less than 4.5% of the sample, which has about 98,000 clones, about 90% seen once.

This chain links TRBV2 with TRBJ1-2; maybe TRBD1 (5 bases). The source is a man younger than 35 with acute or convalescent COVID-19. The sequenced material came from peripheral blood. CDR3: CASSERGANYGYTF. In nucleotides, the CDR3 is TGTGCCAGCAGTGAAAGGGGCGCTAACTATGGCTACACCTTC. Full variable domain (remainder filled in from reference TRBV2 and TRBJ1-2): EPEVTQTPSHQVTQMGQEVILRCVPISNHLYFYWYRQILGQKVEFLVSFYNNEISEKSEIFDDQFSVERPDGSNFTLKIRSTKLEDSAMYFCASSERGANYGYTFGSGTRLTVV.